What follows are 9 T cell receptor beta chains derived from one specimen sequenced in a study of blood T cell repertoires in COVID-19. Method: immunoSEQ multiplex PCR; TCRdb's copy keeps in-frame clones and lacks some. The profile covers approximately 170,000 clones, with around nine tenths appearing a single time and approximately 4% taken by the ten largest. Sequencing used peripheral blood. The receptors come from a man younger than 35 with active or convalescent COVID-19.

The genes are TRBV29-1 and TRBJ1-1; TRBD1 agrees at 8 bases. Unmatched junction bases numbered 9, after V lost 0 bases and J lost 6 bases. Germline-derived CDR1 and CDR2 are SQVTM and ANQGSEA. This CDR3 is built from 15 residues. As DNA, the CDR3 is TGCAGCGTTGAAGATCTTCACAGGGGGGGCGCTGAAGCTTTCTTT. This gives the protein CSVEDLHRGGAEAFF. The entire variable domain, with the rest obtained from reference TRBV29-1 and TRBJ1-1, is as follows: SAVISQKPSRDICQRGTSLTIQCQVDSQVTMMFWYRQQPGQSLTLIATANQGSEATYESGFVIDKFPISRPNLTFSTLTVSNMSPEDSSIYLCSVEDLHRGGAEAFFGQGTRLTVV.

The V and J genes are TRBV4-3 and TRBJ2-4, with 9 nucleotides matching TRBD2. The CDR3 has 13 residues. V was clipped by 4 bases and J by 9 bases; unmatched bases: 4. The germline V gene has CDR1 LGHNA and CDR2 YSLEER. The CDR3 bases are TGCGCCAGCAGCCCTGGCGGGGGGGGCATTCAGTACTTC. Its translation is CASSPGGGGIQYF.

The chain recombines TRBV7-6 with TRBJ2-1; the D is unclear. The CDR3 loop spans 13 amino acids. The V gene's germline CDR1 is SGHVS and CDR2 FNYEAQ. Deletions cut 2 bases from V and 7 bases from J, with 9 bases between. The CDR3 loop is CASSLSYPNEQFF. CDR3 bases: TGTGCCAGCAGCTTAAGCTATCCGAATGAGCAGTTCTTC.

This clone appeared many times. The chain is built from TRBV2 and TRBJ1-2, with a weak D call TRBD1 (5 bases). Germline CDR1 reads SNHLY; CDR2 reads FYNNEI. Deletions cut 6 bases from V and 4 bases from J, with 12 bases between. The CDR3 covers 13 residues. The CDR3 nucleotides read TGTGCCAGCAGCGTGACAGACACCTATGGCTACACCTTC. It codes for CASSVTDTYGYTF.

The table lists this clone with a count of one. The chain joins TRBV27 to TRBJ1-2; D gene uncertain. Trimming took 5 bases from V and 7 from J, leaving 20 bases between them. The germline V gene encodes CDR1 MNHEY and CDR2 SMNVEV (reference sequence). The CDR3 consists of 15 residues. CDR3 nucleotides: TGTGCCAGCAGTCCCCGAGGCACCCCGGTTAGTGGCTACACCTTC. It yields the protein CASSPRGTPVSGYTF.

The chain joins TRBV28 to TRBJ1-2, with TRBD1 matching over 8 bases. The CDR3 has 16 residues. The germline V gene encodes CDR1 MDHEN and CDR2 SYDVKM. With V trimmed by 6 bases and J by 7 bases, 16 bases remained unmatched. In DNA, the CDR3 is TGTGCCAGCAGCAGCGGCGGTGGACAGGGTGTGGGTGGCTACACCTTC. It codes for CASSSGGGQGVGGYTF.

The V and J genes are TRBV7-9 and TRBJ1-1; possible D gene TRBD1, 6 bases. Per the germline V gene, CDR1 is SEHNR and CDR2 is FQNEAQ (reference sequence). CDR3 length: 14 residues. V was trimmed by 6 bases and J by 3 bases, leaving 14 bases between them. In DNA, the CDR3 is TGTGCCAGCAGAACACAGGGTATGGACACTGAAGCTTTCTTT. Protein: CASRTQGMDTEAFF. Full variable domain (rest looked up from reference TRBV7-9 and TRBJ1-1): DTGVSQNPRHKITKRGQNVTFRCDPISEHNRLYWYRQTLGQGPEFLTYFQNEAQLEKSRLLSDRFSAERPKGSFSTLEIQRTEQGDSAMYLCASRTQGMDTEAFFGQGTRLTVV.

The CDR3 spells CASSLGAGGSNTQYF. The CDR3, as DNA: TGTGCCAGCAGCTTGGGAGCGGGAGGTTCAAATACGCAGTATTTT. The rearrangement uses TRBV5-4 and TRBJ2-3; TRBD2 matches 9 bases. The CDR3 loop spans 15 amino acids. Germline trimming cut 0 bases from V and 7 bases from J; bases unmatched to any gene: 6. In germline, CDR1 is SGHNT, CDR2 YYREEE (reference sequence). Full variable domain (remainder filled in from reference TRBV5-4 and TRBJ2-3): ETGVTQSPTHLIKTRGQQVTLRCSSQSGHNTVSWYQQALGQGPQFIFQYYREEENGRGNFPPRFSGLQFPNYSSELNVNALELDDSALYLCASSLGAGGSNTQYFGPGTRLTVL.

This clone was seen more than once but under ten times. The chain employs TRBV12-3 or TRBV12-4 and TRBJ1-2; the match to TRBD1 covers 7 bases. CDR3 length: 13 amino acids. J was trimmed by 1 base and V by 7 bases; bases with no gene match: 3. The CDR3 region is CASKTGDNYGYTF. The CDR3 DNA reads as TGTGCCAGCAAAACAGGGGATAACTATGGCTACACCTTC.